The present T cell receptor (beta chain) was sequenced within a study of early T cells in non-severe SARS-CoV-2 infection (dated by TCRdb to about 2021). For the study in its entirety: Because TCR sequencing was done on bulk RNA from unsorted whole blood, the alpha and beta chains could not be paired. Findings and caveats that apply to the study as a whole: VDJdb matching was skewed toward anti-spike CD8 responses and likely underestimated virus-specific expansions by missing private and CD4 specificities.

For CDR1 and CDR2, the germline V gene lists SGHTA and FQGNSA. The CDR3, from cysteine to phenylalanine, totals 17 residues. The kept DNA is CDR3 alone, 51 bases in frame from the first base. V is shortened by 1 base, J by 0 bases, and the region joining them spans 10 bases. Library preparation employed 5' RACE. TCRdb lists the instrument as NextSeq 500. The TCR library protocol attached unique molecular identifiers to individual cDNA molecules to correct for sequencing error and PCR bias. Both TCR alpha and beta chains were sequenced, and tight co-correlation was observed between alpha and beta sequence abundances in each sample. On the study's bioinformatics: Decombinator V4 was used to annotate the V gene, J gene and CDR3 of the TCR sequences. Expanded TCRs were defined as changing significantly between any two time points under a Poisson model with p below 0.0001. TCR abundances were normalised to the total number of TCRs sequenced in each sample and reported as counts per million. TRAV1-2 paired with TRAJ12, TRAJ20 or TRAJ33 defined MAIT TCRs, while TRAV10 paired with TRAJ18 defined iNKT TCRs. VDJdb, accessed 1 November 2021, was searched for CMV, EBV and SARS-CoV-2 annotated TCRs, excluding TCRs annotated for multiple antigens. TCRdb reanalyzed the raw reads on its own, using fastp at Q25 for trimming and MiXCR for clone calling, and kept in-frame beta chains. Entries that share a CDR3 protein sequence are merged under the most common genes and DNA. The V and J calls were determined by TCRdb, not by the authors. Counted in this sample were approximately 69,000 distinct CDR3 sequences; 12% of them appeared once. Together, the top ten hold roughly 7% of the sample.

This clonotype was seen repeatedly, ten times or more. Its antigen is unknown. One base away there is no much larger clone; base qualities are not given. Set within a cohort of healthcare workers in London, UK, this nested case-control study involved weekly PCR testing of nasopharyngeal swabs along with blood sampling. Healthcare workers were recruited during the week of the UK lockdown, between 23 and 31 March 2020, and followed weekly for up to roughly 15 weeks. The clonotype comes from an adult who was a healthcare worker with PCR-confirmed SARS-CoV-2 infection or an uninfected control (not recorded which). Recombination linked TRBV7-2 to TRBJ2-6; the D gene identity is not certain. The sequencing sample was made of whole blood. The sequenced DNA is TGTGCCAGCAGCTTAGAGGGTGTCATCTCTGGGGCCAACGTCCTGACTTTC. This sequence encodes CASSLEGVISGANVLTF.